Below are 19 T cell receptor beta chains sequenced from a single sample in a study of blood T cells in healthy people across ages. With a J-beta primer mix and a sample-barcoded 5' primer, a second PCR ran about 6 to 11 cycles. TCRdb re-derived calls from the 5' RACE reads in MiXCR, one entry per CDR3 protein. This table holds about 800,000 distinct CDR3 sequences, more than 20% found once. These data also featured in a second study, about T cells of mothers and their children.

The specimen sequenced was blood. These TCRs come from a boy younger than 18 in good health.

This clonotype showed up just a few times. The rearrangement links TRBV5-1 to TRBJ2-3; 12 positions agree with TRBD2. Germline lookup yields CDR1 SGHRS and CDR2 YFSETQ. The CDR3 runs 16 residues. Trimming cost V 3 bases and J 8 bases; bases outside gene matches: 10. CDR3 in DNA: TGCGCCAGCAGCTCGACTAGCGGGAGCTCAGTTGTTACGCAGTATTTT. It is translated as CASSSTSGSSVVTQYF.

J is TRBJ2-3 and V is TRBV27, with 13 bases aligning to TRBD2. Germline assignment: CDR1 MNHEY and CDR2 SMNVEV (reference sequence). Trimming took 5 bases from V and 5 from J; bases not matched to a gene: 10. The CDR3 has 17 amino acids. The CDR3 DNA is TGTGCCAGCAGTAGTGACGGACTAGCGGGAGCTGAAGATACGCAGTATTTT. Its translation is CASSSDGLAGAEDTQYF.

CDR3 nucleotide sequence: TGTGCCAGCAGCCCTCAGGGGACGGGAGAGACCCAGTACTTC. This sequence encodes CASSPQGTGETQYF. The chain employs TRBV3-1 and TRBJ2-5, with D tentatively TRBD1 (6 bases). The CDR3 extends over 14 amino acids. Germline V gives CDR1 LGHDT, CDR2 YNNKEL (reference sequence). Trimming shortened V by 4 bases and J by 4 bases, and 13 bases separated the two germline ends.

The chain employs TRBV6-4 and TRBJ2-3; D possibly matches TRBD1 or TRBD2 (5 bases each). CDR3 length: 15 residues. Germline loops: CDR1 MRHNA, CDR2 SNTAGT. The germline V and J ends were trimmed by 3 bases and 4 bases, with 14 bases remaining between them. The CDR3 spells CASSEGTRGADTQYF. For the CDR3, the DNA is TGTGCCAGCAGTGAAGGGACGAGAGGGGCAGATACGCAGTATTTT.

The chain combines TRBV10-3 with TRBJ2-3, with D possibly called TRBD1 or TRBD2 (5 bases each). Germline CDR1 is ENHRY and CDR2 is SYGVKD. The V gene lost 7 bases and the J gene lost 1 base, with 18 bases spanning the gap. This CDR3 is 16 amino acids long. The CDR3 region has the DNA TGTGCCATCACGGTAGGGGACCTGTGGGGCACAGATACGCAGTATTTT. This sequence encodes CAITVGDLWGTDTQYF.

The V gene is TRBV20-1, the J gene TRBJ1-1, with 7 bases fitting TRBD1. The CDR3 loop spans 16 amino acids. Germline V gives CDR1 DFQATT, CDR2 SNEGSKA (reference sequence). Unmatched junction bases numbered 11, after V lost 3 bases and J lost 1 base. CDR3 sequence: CSARDLASGGNTEAFF. For the CDR3, the DNA is TGCAGTGCTAGGGATCTAGCATCAGGGGGGAACACTGAAGCTTTCTTT.

Only a few counts were recorded for this clonotype. V gene TRBV7-9 combines with J gene TRBJ2-5; D is undetermined. The CDR3 runs to 13 residues. The V end lost 0 bases, the J end lost 4 bases, and 6 bases lay between the germline ends. Germline-derived CDR1 and CDR2 are SEHNR and FQNEAQ (reference sequence). CDR3 DNA: TGTGCCAGCAGCTTAGCAGCGATAGAGACCCAGTACTTC. This gives the protein CASSLAAIETQYF.

This clonotype was observed a handful of times. The CDR3 loop reads CASSLGTGGFGNQPQHF. DNA for the CDR3: TGCGCCAGCAGCTTGGGGACAGGGGGCTTTGGTAATCAGCCCCAGCATTTT. The chain has TRBV5-1 and TRBJ1-5, with 11 bases aligning to TRBD1. Germline CDR1 is SGHRS and CDR2 is YFSETQ. The CDR3 is made up of 17 amino acids. J gave up 4 bases and V 0 bases, and 6 bases lay outside the gene matches. Variable domain in full (rest from reference TRBV5-1 and TRBJ1-5): KAGVTQTPRYLIKTRGQQVTLSCSPISGHRSVSWYQQTPGQGLQFLFEYFSETQRNKGNFPGRFSGRQFSNSRSEMNVSTLELGDSALYLCASSLGTGGFGNQPQHFGDGTRLSIL.

This clonotype has just one count. The V gene is TRBV10-3, the J gene TRBJ2-7; D is possibly TRBD2 (6 bases). V was clipped by 6 bases and J by 6 bases, with 15 bases between them. The CDR3 loop spans 13 amino acids. Germline CDR1 is ENHRY and CDR2 is SYGVKD. CDR3 sequence: CAIRRDSETEQYF. The CDR3 DNA reads TGTGCCATCAGGCGGGACTCCGAGACCGAGCAGTACTTC.

This chain connects TRBV29-1 to TRBJ2-4; 9 bases match TRBD1. The CDR3 totals 12 residues. After removal of 7 bases from V and 6 bases from J, the junction contained 4 bases not matched to a gene. CDR1 is SQVTM and CDR2 is ANQGSEA in the germline V gene. CDR3 sequence reads: CSASDRGNIQYF. The CDR3 nucleotides read TGCAGCGCGTCGGACAGGGGAAACATTCAGTACTTC. Together with reference TRBV29-1 and TRBJ2-4, the CDR3 gives the full variable domain: SAVISQKPSRDICQRGTSLTIQCQVDSQVTMMFWYRQQPGQSLTLIATANQGSEATYESGFVIDKFPISRPNLTFSTLTVSNMSPEDSSIYLCSASDRGNIQYFGAGTRLSVL.

This clonotype has just a few counts. The J gene is TRBJ2-5, the V gene TRBV29-1, with unresolved D. The better agreement between TRBJ2-1 and the DNA end casts doubt on the J call. Germline-derived CDR1 and CDR2 are SQVTM and ANQGSEA. The length of the CDR3 is 12 residues. CDR3 in DNA: TGCAGCGTTGACAAATGGAACAATGAGCAGTTCTTC. Its protein is CSVDKWNNEQFF.

This clonotype occurred a few times. The V call is TRBV7-9, the J call TRBJ1-2; 7 bases align to TRBD1. J gave up 7 bases and V 3 bases, and 11 bases lay outside the gene matches. This CDR3 has 15 residues. Per germline, CDR1 SEHNR and CDR2 FQNEAQ (reference sequence). The CDR3 DNA is TGTGCCAGCAGCTTCGGGACAGTAATTTTCGGTGGCTACACCTTC. Protein sequence: CASSFGTVIFGGYTF.

The table lists this clonotype with a few counts. The rearrangement uses TRBV20-1 and TRBJ1-4; D is unclear. The CDR3 spans 11 residues. V lost 5 bases to trimming and J lost 4 bases, with 5 bases between them. Per the germline V gene, CDR1 is DFQATT and CDR2 is SNEGSKA (reference sequence). The CDR3 sequence is CSAEYNEKLFF. CDR3 coding DNA: TGCAGTGCTGAGTATAATGAAAAACTGTTTTTT.

This clonotype was picked up one time. The gene calls are TRBV6-6 and TRBJ2-1; 12 bases are a match to TRBD2. Germline lookup yields CDR1 MNHNY and CDR2 SVGAGI (reference sequence). V gave up 5 bases and J gave up 4 bases; unmatched junction bases: 0. The CDR3 is made up of 14 amino acids. CDR3 sequence reads: CASSGLAGYNEQFF. The CDR3 bases are TGTGCCAGCAGTGGACTAGCGGGGTACAATGAGCAGTTCTTC.

The chain combines TRBV7-8 with TRBJ2-3; D is ambiguous. Germline CDR1 and CDR2: SGHVS and FQNEAQ. Trimming cost V 0 bases and J 4 bases, with 8 bases left between them. This CDR3 spans 14 amino acids. The CDR3 region is CASSLAWVADTQYF. CDR3 bases: TGTGCCAGCAGCTTAGCATGGGTGGCAGATACGCAGTATTTT.

This clonotype was observed a few times. The rearrangement joins TRBV4-3 to TRBJ1-4; no clear D. V lost 0 bases and J 8 bases, leaving 16 bases between the germline ends. The germline V gene has CDR1 LGHNA and CDR2 YSLEER. This CDR3 is built from 16 residues. The CDR3 reads CASSQEEGPLREKLFF. In DNA form, the CDR3 reads TGCGCCAGCAGCCAAGAAGAGGGTCCCTTACGGGAAAAACTGTTTTTT.

V is TRBV5-1 and J is TRBJ2-2; 13 bases fit TRBD2. Germline V lookup: CDR1 SGHRS, CDR2 YFSETQ. The CDR3 is 18 residues long. Trimming at V came to 0 bases and at J to 2 bases, leaving 4 bases not matched to a gene. The CDR3 protein is CASSLGRLAGGNTGELFF. In nucleotides, the CDR3 is TGCGCCAGCAGCTTGGGGAGACTAGCGGGAGGAAACACCGGGGAGCTGTTTTTT.

J is TRBJ2-7 and V is TRBV20-1; tentatively, D is TRBD2 (5 bases). Per the germline V gene, CDR1 is DFQATT and CDR2 is SNEGSKA (reference sequence). CDR3 length: 15 amino acids. Trimming took 6 bases from V and 3 from J, leaving 21 bases between them. Here the CDR3 reads CSASPPEVGLYEQYF. The CDR3 coding sequence is TGCAGTGCCAGCCCACCCGAGGTTGGACTCTACGAGCAGTACTTC.

This clonotype has more than one count but fewer than ten. The genes are TRBV20-1 and TRBJ2-4; no clear D gene. The CDR3 consists of 14 residues. Trimming pared 6 bases from V and 2 bases from J, leaving 14 bases between. Germline CDR1 DFQATT, CDR2 SNEGSKA (reference sequence). The chain's CDR3 is CSAWTDRSKNIQYF. Written as DNA, the CDR3 is TGCAGTGCCTGGACCGACCGGTCCAAAAACATTCAGTACTTC.